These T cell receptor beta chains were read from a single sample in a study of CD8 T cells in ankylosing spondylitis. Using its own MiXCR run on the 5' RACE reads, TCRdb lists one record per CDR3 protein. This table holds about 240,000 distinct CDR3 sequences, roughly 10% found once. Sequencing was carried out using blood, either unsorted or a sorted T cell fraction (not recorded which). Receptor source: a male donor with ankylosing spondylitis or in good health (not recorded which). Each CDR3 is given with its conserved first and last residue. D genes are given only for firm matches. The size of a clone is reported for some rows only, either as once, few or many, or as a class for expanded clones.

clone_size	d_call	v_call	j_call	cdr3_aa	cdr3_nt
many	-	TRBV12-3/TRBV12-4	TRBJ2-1	CASSLARGAMDHYNEQFF	TGTGCCAGCAGTTTAGCCCGAGGGGCGATGGACCATTACAATGAGCAGTTCTTC
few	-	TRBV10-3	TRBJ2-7	CAITRTASSYEQYF	TGTGCCATCACTAGGACAGCGAGCTCCTACGAGCAGTACTTC
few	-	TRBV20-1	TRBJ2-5	CTLNGAAETQYF	TGCACCTTAAATGGGGCGGCAGAGACCCAGTACTTC
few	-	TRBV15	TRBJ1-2	CATSRGGEDGYTF	TGTGCCACCAGCAGGGGGGGAGAGGATGGCTACACCTTC
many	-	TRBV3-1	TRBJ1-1	CASRDHTEAFF	TGTGCCAGCAGGGACCACACTGAAGCTTTCTTT
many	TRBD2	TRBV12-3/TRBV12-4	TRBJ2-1	CASRIAGPYNEQFF	TGTGCCAGCAGAATAGCGGGGCCCTACAATGAGCAGTTCTTC
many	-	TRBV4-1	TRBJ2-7	CASSRGASYEQYF	TGCGCCAGCAGCCGGGGTGCCTCCTACGAGCAGTACTTC
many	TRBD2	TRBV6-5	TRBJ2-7	CASSYGGGEPYEQYF	TGTGCCAGCAGTTACGGTGGGGGGGAACCCTACGAGCAGTACTTC
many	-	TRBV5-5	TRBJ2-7	CASRSQGNYEQYF	TGTGCCAGCAGATCACAGGGCAATTACGAGCAGTACTTC
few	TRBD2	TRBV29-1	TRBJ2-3	CSGSTSGSTDTQYF	TGCAGCGGTTCGACTAGCGGGAGCACAGATACGCAGTATTTT
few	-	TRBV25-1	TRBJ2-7	CASKQANEQYF	TGTGCCAGCAAACAAGCTAACGAGCAGTACTTC
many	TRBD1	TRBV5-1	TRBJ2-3	CASSFGDRETDTQYF	TGCGCCAGCAGCTTCGGGGACAGGGAAACAGATACGCAGTATTTT
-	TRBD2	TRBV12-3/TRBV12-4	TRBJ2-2	CASSGGLAEGVFGELFF	TGTGCCAGCAGTGGAGGACTAGCGGAGGGGGTGTTCGGGGAGCTGTTTTTT
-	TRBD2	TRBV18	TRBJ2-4	CASSLNILAGAKNIQYF	TGTGCCAGCTCACTCAACATTCTAGCGGGGGCCAAAAACATTCAGTACTTC
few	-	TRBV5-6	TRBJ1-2	CASSPAAATNNYGYTF	TGTGCCAGCAGCCCCGCCGCGGCAACTAATAACTATGGCTACACCTTC
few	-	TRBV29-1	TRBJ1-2	CSVESRGALNGYGYTF	TGCAGCGTTGAATCACGGGGGGCCCTCAATGGGTATGGCTACACCTTC
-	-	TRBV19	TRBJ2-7	CASSPSRSRSYEQYF	TGTGCCAGTAGTCCTAGTAGAAGCAGATCCTACGAGCAGTACTTC
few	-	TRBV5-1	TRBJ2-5	CASSLVLEATQYF	TGCGCCAGCAGCTTGGTATTAGAAGCGACCCAGTACTTC
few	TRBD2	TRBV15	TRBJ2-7	CATSRESGDSYEQYF	TGTGCCACCAGCAGAGAAAGCGGGGACTCCTACGAGCAGTACTTC
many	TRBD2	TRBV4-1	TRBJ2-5	CASSHPSGGDQETQYF	TGCGCCAGCAGCCACCCGAGCGGGGGGGACCAAGAGACCCAGTACTTC
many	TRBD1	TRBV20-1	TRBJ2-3	CSARQGGKTDTQYF	TGCAGTGCTAGACAAGGGGGCAAGACAGATACGCAGTATTTT
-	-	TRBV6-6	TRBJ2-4	CASSNTGNIQYF	TGTGCCAGCTCGAACACGGGAAACATTCAGTACTTC
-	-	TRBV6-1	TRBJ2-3	CASSAGVGDTQYF	TGTGCCAGCAGCGCGGGTGTCGGGGATACGCAGTATTTT
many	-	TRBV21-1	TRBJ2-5	CASSKVEDDRRVETQYF	TGTGCCAGCAGCAAAGTAGAGGACGACCGGAGAGTAGAGACCCAGTACTTC